Listed here are 15 T cell receptor beta chains from one sample, sequenced in a study of blood T cell repertoires in COVID-19. TCRdb's table, derived via immunoSEQ multiplex PCR, lists solely in-frame clones and lacks some. The table lists more than 150,000 clones, more than 75% of them singletons. Specimen: peripheral blood. These TCRs come from a man between 40 and 49 years old with active or convalescent COVID-19.

The V gene is TRBV14, the J gene TRBJ2-1, with 9 bases identical to TRBD2. V shed 0 bases and J 3 bases; nucleotides not matched to a gene: 9. The CDR3 spans 18 residues. Germline lookup yields CDR1 SGHDN and CDR2 FVKESK. The CDR3 coding sequence is TGTGCCAGCAGCCAAGAAAGTCTAGCGGGGACCTACTACAATGAGCAGTTCTTC. Residues: CASSQESLAGTYYNEQFF.

The rearrangement uses TRBV5-1 and TRBJ2-3; 7 bases align to TRBD1. V lost 4 bases and J lost 6; bases outside the gene matches: 8. This CDR3 comprises 14 residues. The germline V gene encodes CDR1 SGHRS and CDR2 YFSETQ. CDR3 nucleotides: TGCGCCAGCAGCCACAGGGGTTTGGGGGATACGCAGTATTTT. Translation gives CASSHRGLGDTQYF. Together with reference TRBV5-1 and TRBJ2-3, the CDR3 gives the full variable domain: KAGVTQTPRYLIKTRGQQVTLSCSPISGHRSVSWYQQTPGQGLQFLFEYFSETQRNKGNFPGRFSGRQFSNSRSEMNVSTLELGDSALYLCASSHRGLGDTQYFGPGTRLTVL.

The chain employs TRBV28 and TRBJ1-2; possibly TRBD1 for D (6 bases). This CDR3 spans 16 amino acids. Germline loops: CDR1 MDHEN, CDR2 SYDVKM. V was pared by 4 bases and J by 0 bases, with 15 bases between. The CDR3 DNA reads as TGTGCCAGCAGTTCAGGAGGGGGGGCGGCTAACTATGGCTACACCTTC. Its translation is CASSSGGGAANYGYTF.

The V call is TRBV10-3, the J call TRBJ1-2; the match to TRBD1 covers 7 bases. CDR1 ENHRY and CDR2 SYGVKD come from the germline V gene. Losses at the gene ends were 4 bases for V and 7 bases for J; bases not matched to a gene: 9. CDR3 length equals 14 residues. Here the CDR3 DNA reads TGTGCCATCAGTGCCCCAACAGGGGTTGGTGGCTACACCTTC. Its translation is CAISAPTGVGGYTF.

The gene calls are TRBV7-9 and TRBJ1-2; D may be TRBD1 (6 bases). This CDR3 has 12 residues. The V and J ends lost 5 bases and 7 bases respectively, with 11 bases between them. Per the germline V gene, CDR1 is SEHNR and CDR2 is FQNEAQ (reference sequence). The CDR3 sequence is CASSPNRVGYTF. The CDR3 DNA reads as TGTGCCAGCAGCCCTAACAGGGTTGGCTACACCTTC.

This chain links TRBV11-1 with TRBJ2-7, with 8 bases identical to TRBD2. The CDR3 has 15 residues. Trimming removed 2 bases from V and 5 bases from J; junction bases left unmatched: 8. Germline V gene lookup returns CDR1 SGHAT and CDR2 FQDESV (reference sequence). This CDR3 is CASSLMTSARDEQYF. Written as DNA, the CDR3 is TGTGCCAGCAGCTTAATGACTAGCGCCCGCGACGAGCAGTACTTC.

This clone was seen only once. V gene TRBV28 combines with J gene TRBJ1-2; no definite D call. The CDR3 covers 14 residues. V was cut by 3 bases and J by 8 bases, with 16 bases left in between. CDR1 and CDR2 (germline): MDHEN, SYDVKM. The CDR3 region has the DNA TGTGCCAGCAGTTTCCCCGGATCGGGAGAGGGCTACACCTTC. Translated: CASSFPGSGEGYTF.

The chain recombines TRBV5-1 with TRBJ2-1; 11 bases are a match to TRBD2. The V gene end was trimmed by 5 bases and the J gene end by 3 bases; junction bases not matched to a gene: 7. CDR3 length equals 16 residues. CDR1 SGHRS and CDR2 YFSETQ come from the germline V gene. The CDR3 nucleotides are TGCGCCAGCAGGGCCACTAGCGGGGGTCTCTACAATGAGCAGTTCTTC. Its protein product is CASRATSGGLYNEQFF. The full variable domain, with the rest looked up from reference TRBV5-1 and TRBJ2-1, is KAGVTQTPRYLIKTRGQQVTLSCSPISGHRSVSWYQQTPGQGLQFLFEYFSETQRNKGNFPGRFSGRQFSNSRSEMNVSTLELGDSALYLCASRATSGGLYNEQFFGPGTRLTVL.

DNA of the CDR3: TGCAGCGTCGTTCAACCAGGGCAGGGTACGTTCTTC. Protein: CSVVQPGQGTFF. This chain uses TRBV29-1 with TRBJ2-1, with D tentatively TRBD1 (5 bases). The CDR3 is made up of 12 amino acids. The V and J ends lost 6 bases and 15 bases respectively, with 21 bases between them. Germline CDR1 SQVTM, CDR2 ANQGSEA.

This clone was detected only once. The chain has TRBV7-8 and TRBJ1-4; D is possibly TRBD1 (5 bases). The germline CDR1 and CDR2 sequences are SGHVS and FQNEAQ. The CDR3 is 14 amino acids. Trimming took 7 bases from V and 1 from J, leaving 10 bases between them. The chain's CDR3 is CASTSTETNEKLFF. Here the CDR3 DNA reads TGTGCCAGCACTTCGACAGAAACTAATGAAAAACTGTTTTTT. Variable domain in full (rest from reference TRBV7-8 and TRBJ1-4): GAGVSQSPRYKVAKRGQDVALRCDPISGHVSLFWYQQALGQGPEFLTYFQNEAQLDKSGLPSDRFFAERPEGSVSTLKIQRTQQEDSAVYLCASTSTETNEKLFFGSGTQLSVL.

V is TRBV18 and J is TRBJ2-3; D is unclear. CDR1 KGHSH and CDR2 LQKENI come from the germline V gene. Deletions cut 4 bases from V and 4 bases from J, with 9 bases between. The CDR3 has 13 amino acids. The CDR3 bases are TGTGCCAGCTCACAAGGAGTGGCAGATACGCAGTATTTT. Its protein is CASSQGVADTQYF.

The chain recombines TRBV6-1 with TRBJ1-3; possibly TRBD1 for D (5 bases). CDR3 length: 15 amino acids. Trimming removed 2 bases from V and 1 base from J, with 9 bases in between. Germline CDR1 reads MNHNS; CDR2 reads SASEGT. This CDR3 reads CASSESTGSGNTIYF. The DNA of the CDR3 is TGTGCCAGCAGTGAATCAACAGGATCTGGAAACACCATATATTTT.

This chain links TRBV12-3 or TRBV12-4 with TRBJ1-4, with unresolved D. Trimming cost V 2 bases and J 8 bases, with 6 bases left between them. The CDR3 is 12 residues long. CDR3 loop: CASSLRREKLFF. DNA of the CDR3: TGTGCCAGCAGTTTACGGAGGGAAAAACTGTTTTTT.

The CDR3 nucleotides read TGTGCCAGCAGTCGCCGGGACAGGCCTTGGGAGCAGTACTTC. Protein product: CASSRRDRPWEQYF. The chain is built from TRBV6-5 and TRBJ2-7; TRBD1 matches 8 bases. Germline CDR1 MNHEY, CDR2 SVGAGI. V lost 5 bases, J lost 7 bases, and 10 bases stayed unmatched. This CDR3 is built from 14 residues.

The chain uses TRBV7-2 and TRBJ2-5; 7 nucleotides align to TRBD2. CDR1 is SGHTA, CDR2 FQGNSA, per germline. With V trimmed by 7 bases and J by 1 base, 18 bases remained unmatched. The CDR3 is 18 amino acids. CDR3 nucleotide sequence: TGTGCCAGCACCTCCCTGGAGGTCGGGGGGACGGGCCAAGAGACCCAGTACTTC. Translated: CASTSLEVGGTGQETQYF.